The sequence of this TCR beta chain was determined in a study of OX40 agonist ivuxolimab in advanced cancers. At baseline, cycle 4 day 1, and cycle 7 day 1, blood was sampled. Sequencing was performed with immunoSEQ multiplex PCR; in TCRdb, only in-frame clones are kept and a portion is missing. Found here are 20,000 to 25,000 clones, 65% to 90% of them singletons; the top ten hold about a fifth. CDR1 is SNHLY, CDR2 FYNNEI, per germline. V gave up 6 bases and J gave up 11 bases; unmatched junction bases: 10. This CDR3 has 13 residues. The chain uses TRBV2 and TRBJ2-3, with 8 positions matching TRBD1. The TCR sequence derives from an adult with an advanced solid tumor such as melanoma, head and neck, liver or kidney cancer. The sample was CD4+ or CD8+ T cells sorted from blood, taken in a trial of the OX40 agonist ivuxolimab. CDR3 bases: TGTGCCAGCAGCGCCCCAGGGGGCAGGGAGCAGTATTTT. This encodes CASSAPGGREQYF. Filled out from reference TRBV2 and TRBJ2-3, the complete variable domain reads EPEVTQTPSHQVTQMGQEVILRCVPISNHLYFYWYRQILGQKVEFLVSFYNNEISEKSEIFDDQFSVERPDGSNFTLKIRSTKLEDSAMYFCASSAPGGREQYFGPGTRLTVL.